A single sample gave rise to the 17 T cell receptor beta chains below, sequenced in a study of long-term antiretroviral therapy in people with HIV. The assay, immunoSEQ v3.0, was run at survey level. Data came from immunoSEQ multiplex PCR; TCRdb stores just in-frame clones and leaves some out. Of 26,000 or so clones listed, about 83% were seen once; the top ten hold approximately 4.8%. The specimen was unsorted PBMCs, collected 3 years after starting antiretroviral therapy. Source of these receptors: a man younger than 35 with HIV.

The V call is TRBV5-1, the J call TRBJ2-1, with 13 bases aligning to TRBD2. The CDR3 covers 16 residues. CDR1 is SGHRS, CDR2 YFSETQ, per germline. With V trimmed by 0 bases and J by 9 bases, 6 bases remained unmatched. CDR3 in amino acids: CASSLDTSGGVGEQFF. CDR3 DNA sequence: TGCGCCAGCAGCTTGGATACTAGCGGGGGGGTTGGTGAGCAGTTCTTC.

The genes are TRBV29-1 and TRBJ2-3, with 12 bases lining up with TRBD2. Germline trimming cut 5 bases from V and 0 bases from J; bases unmatched to any gene: 6. CDR3 length: 16 residues. Germline V gene data show CDR1 as SQVTM and CDR2 as ANQGSEA. CDR3 coding DNA: TGCAGCGTTACGCCCGGACTAGCGGGGAGCACAGATACGCAGTATTTT. Residues: CSVTPGLAGSTDTQYF.

Only one count was recorded for this clone. This chain connects TRBV11-2 to TRBJ1-2; TRBD1 agrees at 9 bases. With V trimmed by 5 bases and J by 8 bases, 6 bases remained unmatched. CDR1 and CDR2 (germline): SGHAT, FQNNGV. This CDR3 is 13 amino acids long. The CDR3 loop reads CASSGGTGWGYTF. CDR3 bases: TGTGCCAGCAGCGGCGGGACAGGGTGGGGCTACACCTTC.

This chain links TRBV5-6 with TRBJ1-4; D is unclear. Trimming cost V 1 base and J 4 bases, with 14 bases left between them. Per the germline V gene, CDR1 is SGHDT and CDR2 is YYEEEE. The CDR3 covers 16 residues. The CDR3 sequence is CASSLRLQINNEKLFF. CDR3 nucleotide sequence: TGTGCCAGCAGCTTGCGTCTACAGATCAATAATGAAAAACTGTTTTTT.

Comment on this clone: The germline gene is not matched at one end of the junction; a read error may be the cause. The V gene is TRBV5-4, the J gene TRBJ1-2, with a possible D match to TRBD1 (5 bases). The CDR3 extends over 13 amino acids. CDR1 is SGHNT and CDR2 is YYREEE in the germline V gene (reference sequence). The CDR3: CASRGTGSYDYTF. CDR3 coding DNA: TGTGCCAGCAGGGGGACGGGATCCTATGACTACACCTTC.

The chain has TRBV6-5 and TRBJ2-7; 8 bases fit TRBD2. The trim removed 2 bases at V and 3 bases at J, leaving 6 bases unmatched. CDR1 is MNHEY and CDR2 is SVGAGI in the germline V gene. The CDR3 consists of 15 residues. The CDR3 loop is CASSYSGGLDYEQYF. Here the CDR3 DNA reads TGTGCCAGCAGTTACAGCGGGGGCCTCGACTACGAGCAGTACTTC.

This chain connects TRBV10-2 to TRBJ1-2; weak D call: TRBD1 (5 bases). Per the germline V gene, CDR1 is WSHSY and CDR2 is SAAADI. CDR3 length: 13 amino acids. The germline V and J ends were trimmed by 7 bases and 0 bases, with 9 bases remaining between them. CDR3 loop: CASMLGANYGYTF. The CDR3 DNA follows: TGCGCCAGCATGCTGGGGGCTAACTATGGCTACACCTTC.

The rearrangement links TRBV5-8 to TRBJ1-4, with 9 bases that match TRBD1. The CDR3 runs 15 residues. V lost 4 bases and J lost 4; bases outside the gene matches: 5. Germline CDR1 and CDR2: SGHTS and YDEGEE. The CDR3 sequence: CASSLTGQGNEKLFF. In DNA form, the CDR3 reads TGTGCCAGCAGCCTGACGGGACAGGGTAATGAAAAACTGTTTTTT. Based on the CDR3 plus reference TRBV5-8 and TRBJ1-4, the full variable domain is EAGVTQSPTHLIKTRGQQATLRCSPISGHTSVYWYQQALGLGLQFLLWYDEGEERNRGNFPPRFSGRQFPNYSSELNVNALELEDSALYLCASSLTGQGNEKLFFGSGTQLSVL.

The genes are TRBV19 and TRBJ1-2; perhaps TRBD1 as D (5 bases). The CDR3 sequence is 13 residues long. Trimming cost V 3 bases and J 5 bases, with 10 bases left between them. The germline V gene encodes CDR1 LNHDA and CDR2 SQIVND (reference sequence). In DNA form, the CDR3 reads TGTGCCAGTAGTATCTCGGGGGAGTATGGCTACACCTTC. Its translation: CASSISGEYGYTF.

This chain uses TRBV19 with TRBJ1-5; 8 positions match TRBD1. Unmatched junction bases numbered 10, after V lost 5 bases and J lost 1 base. This CDR3 is 17 amino acids long. Germline CDR1 LNHDA, CDR2 SQIVND (reference sequence). The CDR3 reads CASSSLPRTGSNQPQHF. The DNA for the CDR3 is TGTGCCAGTAGTTCCCTACCTAGGACAGGGAGCAATCAGCCCCAGCATTTT.

The rearrangement joins TRBV11-2 to TRBJ2-1; either TRBD1 or TRBD2 may fit D (5 bases each). This CDR3 has 15 amino acids. Germline V CDR1 and CDR2: SGHAT, FQNNGV. The V and J ends lost 5 bases and 4 bases respectively, with 15 bases between them. The CDR3 spells CASSPRRDHYNEQFF. Written as DNA, the CDR3 is TGTGCCAGCAGCCCCCGACGGGACCATTACAATGAGCAGTTCTTC.

This chain connects TRBV11-2 to TRBJ2-7; 7 bases line up with TRBD1. Trimming took 6 bases from V and 3 from J; bases not matched to a gene: 14. This CDR3 is 16 amino acids long. The V gene's germline CDR1 is SGHAT and CDR2 FQNNGV. CDR3 DNA: TGTGCCAGCAGTAATCTCCCGGGACAGAGGTTCTACGAGCAGTACGTC. This encodes CASSNLPGQRFYEQYV.

CDR3 bases: TGTGCCAGCAGCGTGGCAACAGGGAATGAGCAGTTCTTC. Amino acid sequence: CASSVATGNEQFF. V and J are TRBV9 and TRBJ2-1; a weak D match, TRBD1 (6 bases). This CDR3 has 13 amino acids. Trimming took off 2 bases at V and 7 bases at J, with 10 bases between the two ends. Germline lookup yields CDR1 SGDLS and CDR2 YYNGEE.

This rearrangement joins TRBV4-1 to TRBJ1-5, with D possibly being TRBD1 (5 bases). The CDR3 spans 15 residues. Trimming shortened V by 6 bases and J by 5 bases, and 17 bases separated the two germline ends. The germline V gene encodes CDR1 MGHRA and CDR2 YSYEKL. In nucleotides, the CDR3 is TGCGCCAGCAGAGATGGGGACCAGGGACATCAGCCCCAGCATTTT. As protein: CASRDGDQGHQPQHF.

The J gene is TRBJ2-5, the V gene TRBV5-1, with D possibly matching TRBD2 (6 bases). Trimming removed 1 base from V and 2 bases from J, with 9 bases in between. The V gene's germline CDR1 is SGHRS and CDR2 YFSETQ. This CDR3 contains 14 residues. CDR3 bases: TGCGCCAGCAGCTTGTATGGGGGGCAAGAGACCCAGTACTTC. Its translation: CASSLYGGQETQYF.

This chain uses TRBV10-2 with TRBJ1-5; D is uncertain. CDR3 size: 12 residues. CDR1 is WSHSY and CDR2 is SAAADI in the germline V gene. Trimming removed 4 bases from V and 7 bases from J, with 8 bases in between. The CDR3 is CASSVQDQPQHF. In nucleotides, the CDR3 is TGCGCCAGCAGTGTTCAGGACCAGCCCCAGCATTTT.

This clone was recorded once. The chain employs TRBV30 and TRBJ1-1; a weak D match, TRBD1 (6 bases). Germline CDR1 GTSNPN, CDR2 SVGIG (reference sequence). The CDR3 sequence is 13 residues long. Between the trimmed V and J ends, which lost 0 bases and 4 bases, there was a span of 9 bases. This CDR3 is CAWSVGGGTEAFF. CDR3 sequence (DNA): TGTGCCTGGAGTGTGGGAGGGGGCACTGAAGCTTTCTTT. Filled out from reference TRBV30 and TRBJ1-1, the complete variable domain reads SQTIHQWPATLVQPVGSPLSLECTVEGTSNPNLYWYRQAAGRGLQLLFYSVGIGQISSEVPQNLSASRPQDRQFILSSKKLLLSDSGFYLCAWSVGGGTEAFFGQGTRLTVV.